The 30 T cell receptor beta chains below come from one sample, sequenced in a study of cytomegalovirus exposure and HLA in healthy donors (TCRdb year 2017). Receptor amplification or capture employed the immunoSEQ multiplex PCR assay. For the multiplex PCR, a mixture combining 60 forward primers for TCR Vbeta segments and 13 reverse primers for TCR Jbeta segments was used. TCRdb provides this immuneACCESS table in a form limited to in-frame rearrangements. Some clones are lacking; in checked studies, under half of them reflect an unresolved V gene, and why the rest are absent is not known. This sample gives 60,000 to 75,000 clones in total; around 86% of them show up just once. The ten largest make up roughly 10% of the sample. The sample consisted of PBMCs. These receptors were obtained from a female donor in good health and CMV-seronegative.

This clone is a singleton in its sample. The chain recombines TRBV4-1 with TRBJ1-1; no reliable D call. This CDR3 is built from 14 residues. Trimming cost V 4 bases and J 1 base, with 10 bases left between them. CDR1 and CDR2 from the germline V gene are MGHRA and YSYEKL. CDR3 nucleotides: TGCGCCAGCAGCCCCGCGTCCCGGAACACTGAAGCTTTCTTT. Its protein is CASSPASRNTEAFF.

J is TRBJ2-5 and V is TRBV11-3, with 7 bases aligning to TRBD1. The J call may not be correct, given that the DNA end is closer to TRBJ2-7. The CDR3 totals 16 residues. Germline CDR1 is SGHNT and CDR2 is YENEEA. CDR3 DNA: TGTGCCAGCAGCCAAGGGGGCCCCGAACGTTCCTACGAGCAGTACTTC. This encodes CASSQGGPERSYEQYF.

The chain employs TRBV29-1 and TRBJ2-7; D is ambiguous. The germline CDR1 and CDR2 sequences are SQVTM and ANQGSEA. This CDR3 has 13 residues. Deletions cut 7 bases from V and 1 base from J, with 14 bases between. CDR3 sequence: CSARHRLSYEQYF. The CDR3 bases are TGCAGCGCGCGACATCGATTATCCTACGAGCAGTACTTC.

This sequence joins TRBV19 and TRBJ1-4; tentatively, D is TRBD1 (5 bases). From germline, CDR1 is LNHDA and CDR2 SQIVND (reference sequence). Trimming took 5 bases from V and 2 from J, leaving 15 bases between them. The CDR3 totals 16 residues. CDR3 in DNA: TGTGCCAGTAGTCCCAGGGTATTGTTTACTAATGAAAAACTGTTTTTT. It encodes CASSPRVLFTNEKLFF.

The chain recombines TRBV7-2 with TRBJ1-2, with a weak D call TRBD1 (6 bases). The CDR3 extends over 14 amino acids. Trimming removed 6 bases from V and 2 bases from J, with 13 bases in between. The germline V gene has CDR1 SGHTA and CDR2 FQGNSA. The CDR3 region is CASRRDRRNYGYTF. The CDR3 DNA is TGTGCCAGCAGACGAGACAGGAGAAACTATGGCTACACCTTC.

The rearrangement uses TRBV7-2 and TRBJ2-7, with TRBD2 matching 7 bases. Germline V gene lookup returns CDR1 SGHTA and CDR2 FQGNSA. Germline trimming cut 4 bases from V and 1 base from J; bases unmatched to any gene: 4. The CDR3 consists of 14 residues. CDR3 DNA: TGTGCCAGCAGCTCGCGGGACTATTCCTACGAGCAGTACTTC. This encodes CASSSRDYSYEQYF.

The chain is built from TRBV7-9 and TRBJ2-7; possible D gene TRBD1, 7 bases. Trimming pared 10 bases from V and 3 bases from J, leaving 28 bases between. CDR1 is SEHNR, CDR2 FQNEAQ, per germline (reference sequence). This CDR3 has 17 amino acids. CDR3 sequence: CATAGTENAGVYYEQYF. In DNA form, the CDR3 reads TGTGCCACCGCGGGGACAGAGAACGCCGGAGTCTACTACGAGCAGTACTTC.

The chain joins TRBV5-8 to TRBJ2-3; D is perhaps TRBD1 (5 bases). V was pared by 4 bases and J by 6 bases, with 9 bases between. The CDR3 is made up of 12 amino acids. CDR1 and CDR2 (germline): SGHTS, YDEGEE. The CDR3 sequence: CASSAGSDTQYF. The CDR3, as DNA: TGTGCCAGCAGCGCAGGGTCGGATACGCAGTATTTT.

The chain couples TRBV28 to TRBJ2-2, with 7 bases fitting TRBD2. This CDR3 is built from 13 residues. Unmatched junction bases numbered 4, after V lost 6 bases and J lost 6 bases. In germline, CDR1 is MDHEN, CDR2 SYDVKM. The CDR3 bases are TGTGCCAGCAGCCGACTAGCCCCCGGGGAGCTGTTTTTT. This translates into CASSRLAPGELFF.

This chain uses TRBV5-1 with TRBJ2-7; 10 nucleotides align to TRBD1. CDR1 and CDR2 from the germline V gene are SGHRS and YFSETQ. This CDR3 contains 15 residues. V lost 4 bases, J lost 5 bases, and 9 bases stayed unmatched. The CDR3 DNA reads as TGCGCCAGCAGCCGCTCCCGGGACAGGGGCCACGAGCAGTACTTC. Its translation is CASSRSRDRGHEQYF.

CDR3: CASSVAGRGLAGGPYNEQFF. The CDR3 nucleotides read TGTGCCAGCAGCGTAGCTGGGAGGGGACTAGCGGGGGGCCCGTACAATGAGCAGTTCTTC. This chain connects TRBV9 to TRBJ2-1, with 15 bases that match TRBD2. V trimming: 0 bases; J trimming: 4 bases; junction bases outside the gene matches: 11. CDR1 is SGDLS and CDR2 is YYNGEE in the germline V gene. CDR3 length: 20 amino acids.

V usage is TRBV29-1 and J usage is TRBJ1-1, with D possibly matching TRBD1 (6 bases). Trimming took off 6 bases at V and 0 bases at J, with 11 bases between the two ends. Germline values: CDR1 SQVTM, CDR2 ANQGSEA. The CDR3 has 13 amino acids. CDR3 residues: CSVYRDVNTEAFF. The CDR3 DNA follows: TGCAGCGTCTACAGGGACGTGAACACTGAAGCTTTCTTT.

Here the CDR3 reads CASSQGQGVIDGYTF. DNA for the CDR3: TGCGCCAGCAGCCAGGGACAGGGGGTAATCGATGGCTACACCTTC. The V and J genes are TRBV4-1 and TRBJ1-2; TRBD1 aligns across 11 bases. Germline V gives CDR1 MGHRA, CDR2 YSYEKL. This CDR3 is built from 15 residues. J gave up 6 bases and V 3 bases, and 6 bases lay outside the gene matches.

This clone was counted a few times. This chain joins TRBV7-3 and TRBJ2-5; TRBD2 matches at 7 bases. V dropped 1 base and J dropped 4; count of bases not matched to a gene: 9. CDR1 is SGHTA, CDR2 FQGTGA, per germline. The CDR3 has 16 residues. The CDR3 region is CASSLIGSGVPETQYF. In DNA form, the CDR3 reads TGTGCCAGCAGCTTAATAGGCAGCGGGGTCCCAGAGACCCAGTACTTC.

This rearrangement joins TRBV7-2 to TRBJ2-7; D gene uncertain. Trimming left V 3 bases short and J 7 bases short, with 22 bases between. Germline V gene data show CDR1 as SGHTA and CDR2 as FQGNSA. The CDR3 length is 16 residues. DNA of the CDR3: TGTGCCAGCAGCTTCGGGTCTGACGTGCGCTACGGAGAGCAGTACTTC. Protein product: CASSFGSDVRYGEQYF.

The chain combines TRBV6-5 with TRBJ2-1; TRBD1 matches 11 bases. V was clipped by 5 bases and J by 4 bases; unmatched bases: 4. This CDR3 has 15 amino acids. Germline-derived CDR1 and CDR2 are MNHEY and SVGAGI. This chain's CDR3 is CASSPDRGHYNEQFF. CDR3 DNA sequence: TGTGCCAGCAGTCCGGACAGGGGGCATTACAATGAGCAGTTCTTC.

J is TRBJ2-3 and V is TRBV7-6, with 11 positions matching TRBD2. Germline V gene data show CDR1 as SGHVS and CDR2 as FNYEAQ. J lost 2 bases, V lost 3 bases, and 4 bases had no gene match. This CDR3 region has 16 residues. The CDR3 DNA follows: TGTGCCAGCAGCTTTTCTAGCGGGAGGTCCACAGATACGCAGTATTTT. It translates to CASSFSSGRSTDTQYF.

In DNA form, the CDR3 reads TGTGCCAGCAGTTACGGGATTAACAATGAGCAGTTCTTC. It is translated as CASSYGINNEQFF. V gene TRBV7-3 combines with J gene TRBJ2-1; the D gene is possibly TRBD2 (5 bases). V lost 6 bases and J 5 bases, leaving 11 bases between the germline ends. This CDR3 has 13 residues. In germline, CDR1 is SGHTA, CDR2 FQGTGA.

The chain employs TRBV9 and TRBJ2-6; TRBD1 agrees at 7 bases. Germline values: CDR1 SGDLS, CDR2 YYNGEE. The V segment lost 5 bases and the J segment 0 bases; nucleotides outside the gene matches: 2. The CDR3 has 15 amino acids. CDR3 region: CASRRQGSGANVLTF. CDR3 DNA sequence: TGTGCCAGCAGGCGACAGGGCTCTGGGGCCAACGTCCTGACTTTC.

This sequence joins TRBV6-1 and TRBJ1-5, with D unresolved. V was trimmed by 7 bases and J by 2 bases, leaving 6 bases between them. CDR3 length equals 12 residues. The germline V gene has CDR1 MNHNS and CDR2 SASEGT. The CDR3 loop is CASTAGNQPQHF. CDR3 nucleotides: TGTGCCAGCACGGCGGGCAATCAGCCCCAGCATTTT.

V gene TRBV5-6 combines with J gene TRBJ2-3; TRBD1 is a possible D gene (5 bases). Germline CDR1 and CDR2: SGHDT and YYEEEE. Trimming took 6 bases from V and 2 from J, leaving 22 bases between them. This CDR3 comprises 17 residues. In nucleotides, the CDR3 is TGTGCCAGCACCCCGCACGCTAGGGGTGTTTACACAGATACGCAGTATTTT. Its protein product is CASTPHARGVYTDTQYF.

The chain recombines TRBV2 with TRBJ2-7; TRBD1 matches at 7 bases. V trimming: 9 bases; J trimming: 2 bases; junction bases outside the gene matches: 13. Germline V gives CDR1 SNHLY, CDR2 FYNNEI. This CDR3 is 15 amino acids long. The CDR3 is CASQGDHPAAYEQYF. The CDR3 DNA sequence: TGTGCCAGTCAGGGGGATCACCCTGCGGCCTACGAGCAGTACTTC. The full variable domain, its missing parts supplied by reference TRBV2 and TRBJ2-7, is EPEVTQTPSHQVTQMGQEVILRCVPISNHLYFYWYRQILGQKVEFLVSFYNNEISEKSEIFDDQFSVERPDGSNFTLKIRSTKLEDSAMYFCASQGDHPAAYEQYFGPGTRLTVT.

This chain uses TRBV4-3 with TRBJ1-3; no clear D gene. The CDR3 has 17 residues. Germline lookup yields CDR1 LGHNA and CDR2 YSLEER. Trimming stripped 0 bases from V and 2 bases from J, with 14 bases between. Written as DNA, the CDR3 is TGCGCCAGCAGCCAAGATATCGAGGCGTCGGCTGGAAACACCATATATTTT. This codes for CASSQDIEASAGNTIYF.

V usage is TRBV28 and J usage is TRBJ1-2; the match to TRBD1 covers 8 bases. Germline CDR1 MDHEN, CDR2 SYDVKM. Trimming at V came to 5 bases and at J to 4 bases, leaving 9 bases not matched to a gene. The CDR3 has 15 amino acids. The CDR3 protein is CASSQGAALSYGYTF. The CDR3 DNA follows: TGTGCCAGCAGTCAGGGGGCAGCGCTAAGCTATGGCTACACCTTC.

The rearrangement uses TRBV28 and TRBJ2-7; D unresolved. The ends were cut back, 5 bases at V and 3 bases at J, with 5 bases in the middle. Germline V gene sequence: CDR1 MDHEN, CDR2 SYDVKM. This CDR3 region has 11 residues. The CDR3 nucleotides are TGTGCCAGCAGTACCTACTACGAGCAGTACTTC. It encodes CASSTYYEQYF.

The J gene is TRBJ1-1, the V gene TRBV7-2; D remains unclear. This CDR3 region has 13 residues. Germline assignment: CDR1 SGHTA and CDR2 FQGNSA. V was pared by 2 bases and J by 3 bases, with 7 bases between. DNA of the CDR3: TGTGCCAGCAGCTTAACGGTGGACACTGAAGCTTTCTTT. This sequence encodes CASSLTVDTEAFF.

V and J are TRBV4-1 and TRBJ2-5; D gene ambiguous. This CDR3 contains 15 residues. V gave up 1 base and J gave up 7 bases, with 16 bases separating them. Germline V CDR1 and CDR2: MGHRA, YSYEKL. CDR3: CASSQVGVSPRTQYF. For the CDR3, the DNA is TGCGCCAGCAGCCAAGTGGGCGTCTCCCCCAGGACCCAGTACTTC.

V usage is TRBV9 and J usage is TRBJ1-3; possible D gene TRBD1, 5 bases. Trimming shortened V by 4 bases and J by 4 bases, and 18 bases separated the two germline ends. From germline, CDR1 is SGDLS and CDR2 YYNGEE. The CDR3 contains 16 residues. CDR3 nucleotides: TGTGCCAGCAGCCCCTGGGACTTCTGGAGAGGAAACACCATATATTTT. Translation: CASSPWDFWRGNTIYF.

This chain uses TRBV6-5 with TRBJ2-7; D is undetermined. Germline V gives CDR1 MNHEY, CDR2 SVGAGI. The CDR3 consists of 13 residues. V gave up 3 bases and J gave up 0 bases, with 6 bases separating them. In DNA, the CDR3 is TGTGCCAGCAGTTATCGCGACTCCTACGAGCAGTACTTC. It yields the protein CASSYRDSYEQYF.

In this sample, this clone turned up once. The sample holds other DNA sequences that translate to the same CDR3. The V call is TRBV7-8, the J call TRBJ2-1; 8 bases fit TRBD2. The CDR3 extends over 17 amino acids. Losses at the gene ends were 1 base for V and 1 base for J; bases not matched to a gene: 6. CDR1 and CDR2 from the germline V gene are SGHVS and FQNEAQ. This chain's CDR3 is CASSLGLAGASYNEQFF. CDR3 nucleotides: TGTGCCAGCAGCTTAGGGCTAGCGGGCGCTTCCTACAATGAGCAGTTCTTC.